This T cell receptor beta chain was sequenced for a study of blood T cell repertoires in COVID-19. Looking at the study overall: From T cells, B-cell-depleted T cells, or PBMCs came the material, which was cDNA or gDNA.

The repertoire was sequenced with immunoSEQ multiplex PCR; TCRdb's copy has only in-frame clones and lacks some. The data show fewer than 250,000 clones, approximately 88% seen once. Categorization into cohorts depended on clinical history that participants reported. The CDR3 extends over 14 amino acids. CDR1 is MNHEY, CDR2 SVGAGI, per germline. V lost 6 bases, J lost 5 bases, and 8 bases stayed unmatched. The receptor was isolated from a woman younger than 45 with acute COVID-19. Sequenced input: PBMCs or T cells enriched from blood (not recorded which). The chain uses TRBV6-5 and TRBJ1-2, with 8 positions matching TRBD1. Here the CDR3 DNA reads TGTGCCAGCAGAATGGACAGGGCGAAATATGGCTACACCTTC. This translates into CASRMDRAKYGYTF.